This entry concerns a single T cell receptor (beta chain). Its antigen is unknown. This sample was included in a study of cytomegalovirus exposure and HLA in healthy donors. The PCR was carried out with 60 Vbeta primers and 13 Jbeta primers. Here immunoSEQ multiplex PCR was the method, and the copy in TCRdb shows in-frame clones only, minus some. The data show some 110,000 clones, with about 81% seen just once and more than 2.5% held by the top ten. This CDR3 comprises 16 residues. V lost 5 bases, J lost 2 bases, and 11 bases stayed unmatched. Germline CDR1 reads SGHTA; CDR2 reads FQGTGA. Findings and caveats of the study: Previous analysis showed most TCR beta V segments were productive about 90% or about 30% of the time. In a later analysis, several top co-occurrence clusters appeared linked to parvovirus B19, influenza, CMV and Epstein-Barr virus.

The J gene is TRBJ2-7, the V gene TRBV7-3, with 8 bases aligning to TRBD2. This clonotype originated in a male donor in good health and CMV-seropositive. The sample taken for sequencing was PBMCs. This CDR3 reads CASSPSGRNRAYEQYF. The DNA of the CDR3 is TGTGCCAGCAGCCCAAGCGGGAGAAACCGGGCCTACGAGCAGTACTTC.